These 9 T cell receptor beta chains came from one sample sequenced in a study of human T cells and chemical hapten exposure. TCRdb reprocessed the RACE reads via MiXCR and lists one record per CDR3 protein. Of some 250,000 distinct CDR3 sequences in the sample, approximately 8% are singletons; the top ten hold 0.9% to 1.5%. Described time point: pre-sensitization, week 0. Stated treatment: therapeutic diphenylcyclopropenone sensitization with weekly scalp DPC. The sample was whole blood, taken in connection with sensitization to the hapten diphenylcyclopropenone (DPC). The receptors here all came from a man younger than 30 with alopecia areata. Some clones in this sample may be carry-over from other donors' samples.

This clonotype was counted between two and nine times. The gene calls are TRBV7-2 and TRBJ1-5, with D perhaps matching TRBD1 (5 bases). Germline V CDR1 and CDR2: SGHTA, FQGNSA. The length of the CDR3 is 16 residues. The ends were cut back, 3 bases at V and 7 bases at J, with 19 bases in the middle. The chain's CDR3 is CASSLLAGYRHQPQHF. DNA of the CDR3: TGTGCCAGCAGCTTGTTGGCAGGGTATCGTCACCAGCCCCAGCATTTT.

This clonotype was detected a few times. The J gene is TRBJ2-7, the V gene TRBV7-9; 7 positions match TRBD1. V gave up 6 bases and J gave up 3 bases; unmatched junction bases: 11. The CDR3 totals 15 residues. Germline CDR1 and CDR2: SEHNR and FQNEAQ (reference sequence). CDR3 loop: CASSQQRGGIYEQYF. The CDR3 DNA reads as TGTGCCAGCAGTCAACAGCGAGGGGGCATCTACGAGCAGTACTTC.

The chain has TRBV5-4 and TRBJ2-3; D is perhaps TRBD1 (6 bases). This CDR3 comprises 14 residues. Germline V lookup: CDR1 SGHNT, CDR2 YYREEE (reference sequence). Trimming took 0 bases from V and 3 from J, leaving 8 bases between them. Here the CDR3 reads CASSLDRETDTQYF. CDR3 in DNA: TGTGCCAGCAGCTTGGACAGGGAAACAGATACGCAGTATTTT.

This clonotype showed up many times. The rearrangement links TRBV6-2 or TRBV6-3 to TRBJ1-1, with TRBD1 as a possible D gene (5 bases). CDR1 and CDR2 from the germline V gene are MNHEY and SVGEGT. The CDR3 is made up of 15 amino acids. V gave up 0 bases and J gave up 5 bases, with 13 bases separating them. The CDR3 DNA is TGTGCCAGCAGTTACTCTCTCGGGGGAACAACTGAAGCTTTCTTT. Its protein product is CASSYSLGGTTEAFF.

This chain links TRBV7-2 with TRBJ2-5; 7 bases are shared with TRBD1. The V and J ends lost 5 bases and 4 bases, in that order; junction bases with no gene match: 7. CDR3 length: 14 amino acids. Germline V gives CDR1 SGHTA, CDR2 FQGNSA. The CDR3 region is CASSITGVGETQYF. The CDR3 DNA is TGTGCCAGCAGCATTACAGGGGTAGGAGAGACCCAGTACTTC.

This clonotype was detected a few times. This chain joins TRBV4-3 and TRBJ1-1, with D uncertain. Trimming left V 1 base short and J 4 bases short, with 10 bases between. The CDR3 loop spans 14 amino acids. The germline V gene has CDR1 LGHNA and CDR2 YSLEER. The CDR3 bases are TGCGCCAGCAGCCAAGGAAGACGGGGCACTGAAGCTTTCTTT. It codes for CASSQGRRGTEAFF.

The rearrangement uses TRBV6-6 and TRBJ2-1; TRBD1 matches at 7 bases. CDR3 length: 17 residues. Germline loops: CDR1 MNHNY, CDR2 SVGAGI (reference sequence). The junction had 11 bases not matched to a gene; V was cut back by 6 bases and J by 0 bases. CDR3 amino acids: CASRTTGRRSSYNEQFF. The DNA for the CDR3 is TGTGCCAGCAGAACGACAGGGCGTCGTAGCTCCTACAATGAGCAGTTCTTC.

This clonotype was counted many times. CDR3 protein: CASSVKSNQPQHF. Written as DNA, the CDR3 is TGTGCCAGCAGTGTAAAGAGCAATCAGCCCCAGCATTTT. This chain uses TRBV2 with TRBJ1-5; D uncertain. Per the germline V gene, CDR1 is SNHLY and CDR2 is FYNNEI. The CDR3 has 13 amino acids. Trimming stripped 4 bases from V and 1 base from J, with 5 bases between.

This rearrangement joins TRBV12-3 or TRBV12-4 to TRBJ2-1; a possible D gene is TRBD2 (5 bases). This CDR3 is built from 15 residues. The germline V and J ends were trimmed by 1 base and 1 base, with 8 bases remaining between them. CDR3 sequence: CASSLDAGSYNEQFF. As DNA, the CDR3 is TGTGCCAGCAGTTTAGATGCGGGTTCCTACAATGAGCAGTTCTTC.